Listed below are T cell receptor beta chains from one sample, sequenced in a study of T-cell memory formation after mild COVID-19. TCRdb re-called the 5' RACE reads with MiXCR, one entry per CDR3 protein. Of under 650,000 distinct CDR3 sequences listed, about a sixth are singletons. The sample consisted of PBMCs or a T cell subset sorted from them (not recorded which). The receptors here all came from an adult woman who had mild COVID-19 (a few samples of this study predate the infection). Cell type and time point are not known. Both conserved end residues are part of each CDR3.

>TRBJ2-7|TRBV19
CARPDNSSYEQYF
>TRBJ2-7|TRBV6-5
CASSYSTGGSYEQYF
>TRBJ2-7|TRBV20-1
CSAPPGGFSDYEQYF
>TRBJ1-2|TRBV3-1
CASSQELGKGYGYTF
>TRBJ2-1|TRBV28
CASSSLRYGTAIYNEQFF
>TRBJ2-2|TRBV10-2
CASSDLAGSSTGELFF
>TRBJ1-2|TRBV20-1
CSASRTGLNYGYTF
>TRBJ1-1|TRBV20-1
CSVTRARAFF
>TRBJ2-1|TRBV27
CASSLLGAQFF
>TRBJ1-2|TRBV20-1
CSATRDADWDRGLYGYTF
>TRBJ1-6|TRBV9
CASSVVERGSPLHF
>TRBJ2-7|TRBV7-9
CASSLGLASSYEQYF
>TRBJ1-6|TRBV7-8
CASSRTGAVNSPLHF
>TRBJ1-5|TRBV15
CATSSGQGGNQPQHF
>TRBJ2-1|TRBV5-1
CASSLAGRAEYNEQFF
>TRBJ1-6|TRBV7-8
CASSSQDLWGNDSPLHF
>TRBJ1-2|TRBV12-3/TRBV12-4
CASSSYDTYGYTF
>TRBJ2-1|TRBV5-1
CASSPTGPGYNEQFF
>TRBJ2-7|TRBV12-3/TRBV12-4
CASSFSLAGDRYEQYF
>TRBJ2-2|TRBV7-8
CASSYRDRGFTGELFF
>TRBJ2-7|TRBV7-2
CASSLQQSYEQYF
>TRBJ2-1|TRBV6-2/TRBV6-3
CASSHGAQFF